Each of the 26 T cell receptor beta chains below was sequenced from the same sample in a study of cytomegalovirus exposure and HLA in healthy donors. Use of 60 Vbeta and 13 Jbeta primers characterized the PCR. Sequencing was performed with immunoSEQ multiplex PCR; in TCRdb, only in-frame clones are kept and a portion is missing. Of tens of thousands of clones in the sample, 7.6% were seen once. Sequences were obtained from PBMCs. Receptors were obtained from a middle-aged man in good health and CMV-seronegative.

This clone has only a few counts. The CDR3 sequence is CASSLQFTSGGGDIQYF. The CDR3 DNA sequence: TGTGCCAGCAGCTTACAGTTCACTAGCGGGGGGGGCGACATTCAGTACTTC. This chain links TRBV7-2 with TRBJ2-4; 13 positions agree with TRBD2. Germline CDR1 is SGHTA and CDR2 is FQGNSA. With V trimmed by 2 bases and J by 8 bases, 9 bases remained unmatched. This CDR3 has 17 residues.

The V call is TRBV10-3, the J call TRBJ2-5; perhaps TRBD1 as D (7 bases). CDR1 and CDR2 from the germline V gene are ENHRY and SYGVKD. The CDR3 consists of 16 residues. V was trimmed by 6 bases and J by 5 bases, leaving 22 bases between them. CDR3 nucleotides: TGTGCCATCAGCCTGGCGCGGGACAGATTATGGGAGACCCAGTACTTC. This codes for CAISLARDRLWETQYF.

The chain employs TRBV29-1 and TRBJ1-1; D possibly corresponds to TRBD1 (6 bases). With 7 bases removed from V and 1 base from J, the gap between germline ends came to 19 bases. The CDR3 is 15 residues long. Germline V gene lookup returns CDR1 SQVTM and CDR2 ANQGSEA. The CDR3 region has the DNA TGCAGCGCACCAGCAAGGGGGGGAGGGAACACTGAAGCTTTCTTT. Translating gives CSAPARGGGNTEAFF.

The J gene is TRBJ2-7, the V gene TRBV4-2; 8 nucleotides line up with TRBD2. The junction had 12 bases not matched to a gene; V was cut back by 1 base and J by 4 bases. The CDR3 consists of 17 residues. CDR1 is LGHNA, CDR2 YNFKEQ, per germline. The CDR3 here is CASSQGPFREGRYEQYF. The CDR3 DNA sequence: TGTGCCAGCAGCCAAGGCCCCTTTCGGGAGGGCCGGTACGAGCAGTACTTC.

This clone was counted a few times. This chain connects TRBV6-1 to TRBJ1-6; D remains unclear. CDR1 and CDR2 from the germline V gene are MNHNS and SASEGT. The V gene lost 2 bases and the J gene lost 10 bases, with 12 bases spanning the gap. The CDR3 has 14 residues. CDR3 in amino acids: CASSEYVRESPLHF. DNA of the CDR3: TGTGCCAGCAGTGAATATGTGCGGGAGTCACCCCTCCACTTT.

The chain employs TRBV28 and TRBJ1-1; D is unresolved. The length of the CDR3 is 14 residues. Looked up from germline, CDR1 is MDHEN and CDR2 is SYDVKM. Trimming cost V 5 bases and J 1 base, with 11 bases left between them. The CDR3 bases are TGTGCCAGCAGTGAGGGTTCGGGGAACACTGAAGCTTTCTTT. Residues: CASSEGSGNTEAFF.

To note about this clone: The junction does not match germline at one end; this may be a read error. V gene TRBV6-5 combines with J gene TRBJ1-2; 9 bases are a match to TRBD1. Germline values: CDR1 MNHEY, CDR2 SVGAGI. This CDR3 has 13 amino acids. CDR3 sequence reads: CASNAGQGNGYAF. The CDR3 region has the DNA TGTGCCAGCAACGCCGGACAGGGGAATGGCTACGCCTTC.

This clone was counted between two and nine times. The CDR3 DNA is TGCGCCAGCAGCTTGCCTCGCGGGGGGGGCCCAGATACGCAGTATTTT. Translation: CASSLPRGGGPDTQYF. V and J are TRBV5-1 and TRBJ2-3; 9 positions agree with TRBD2. The CDR3 length is 16 residues. Germline V gene data show CDR1 as SGHRS and CDR2 as YFSETQ. The V and J ends lost 1 base and 4 bases, in that order; junction bases with no gene match: 7.

In its sample, this clone was seen a few times. This sequence joins TRBV27 and TRBJ1-2; 9 nucleotides line up with TRBD1. The trim removed 5 bases at V and 8 bases at J, leaving 12 bases unmatched. CDR1 and CDR2 from the germline V gene are MNHEY and SMNVEV (reference sequence). This CDR3 is built from 15 residues. The CDR3 protein is CASSTPGQGREGYTF. The CDR3 nucleotides are TGTGCCAGCAGTACCCCGGGACAGGGTAGGGAGGGCTACACCTTC.

Only a few counts were recorded for this clone. The genes are TRBV28 and TRBJ1-5; TRBD1 aligns across 7 bases. The CDR3 length is 15 residues. The germline CDR1 and CDR2 sequences are MDHEN and SYDVKM. Trimming removed 5 bases from V and 2 bases from J; junction bases left unmatched: 6. CDR3 nucleotide sequence: TGTGCCAGCAGTAGACAGGGTAACGGCAATCAGCCCCAGCATTTT. This codes for CASSRQGNGNQPQHF.

This clone came up once. The chain is built from TRBV7-2 and TRBJ1-2, with TRBD1 identical over 9 bases. Losses at the gene ends were 4 bases for V and 5 bases for J; bases not matched to a gene: 5. The CDR3 runs to 14 residues. The V gene's germline CDR1 is SGHTA and CDR2 FQGNSA. CDR3 nucleotide sequence: TGTGCCAGCAGCTCACAGGGACAGGGATATGGCTACACCTTC. Its protein product is CASSSQGQGYGYTF.

This clone was detected only a few times. J is TRBJ1-2 and V is TRBV9, with 8 bases fitting TRBD1. From germline, CDR1 is SGDLS and CDR2 YYNGEE. V trimming: 3 bases; J trimming: 8 bases; junction bases outside the gene matches: 6. This CDR3 region has 13 residues. Written as DNA, the CDR3 is TGTGCCAGCAGCGGAACGACAGGGGTCGGCTACACCTTC. Translation: CASSGTTGVGYTF.

V usage is TRBV19 and J usage is TRBJ2-3, with a weak D call TRBD2 (6 bases). Germline lookup yields CDR1 LNHDA and CDR2 SQIVND (reference sequence). V lost 3 bases to trimming and J lost 2 bases, with 12 bases between them. This CDR3 contains 15 residues. The CDR3 sequence is CASSIKRASTDTQYF. CDR3 sequence (DNA): TGTGCCAGTAGTATCAAGCGGGCCTCCACAGATACGCAGTATTTT.

The chain recombines TRBV30 with TRBJ1-1, with D uncertain. V gave up 3 bases and J gave up 6 bases, with 11 bases separating them. This CDR3 is built from 12 residues. Germline V gene sequence: CDR1 GTSNPN, CDR2 SVGIG (reference sequence). The CDR3 DNA sequence: TGTGCCTGGAGGAGGGCTTCTGCTGAAGCTTTCTTT. Its protein product is CAWRRASAEAFF.

This clone was seen only a few times. The sample has other DNA sequences that encode this CDR3 too. In DNA, the CDR3 is TGCGCCAGCAGCTTGGGTGGGGGCGAAGGCTACACCTTC. This sequence encodes CASSLGGGEGYTF. V usage is TRBV5-1 and J usage is TRBJ1-2; weak D call: TRBD1 (6 bases). The CDR3 consists of 13 residues. V was trimmed by 0 bases and J by 8 bases, leaving 11 bases between them. Germline V gene lookup returns CDR1 SGHRS and CDR2 YFSETQ.

In this sample, this clone turned up a few times. The V call is TRBV2, the J call TRBJ1-5; no clear D. Germline loops: CDR1 SNHLY, CDR2 FYNNEI. Trimming took 1 base from V and 2 from J, leaving 6 bases between them. This CDR3 is 14 amino acids long. The CDR3 coding sequence is TGTGCCAGCAGTGAAGGAGGGCGCAATCAGCCCCAGCATTTT. It is translated as CASSEGGRNQPQHF.

V is TRBV5-5 and J is TRBJ2-1, with D unclear. The CDR3 sequence is 12 residues long. Germline CDR1 SGHKS, CDR2 YYEKEE (reference sequence). V lost 0 bases and J lost 12, with 10 bases in between. CDR3 sequence (DNA): TGTGCCAGCAGCTTGGGCACTGGTGGGCAGTTCTTC. Translation gives CASSLGTGGQFF.

V is TRBV10-3 and J is TRBJ2-3, with 12 bases aligning to TRBD2. Germline V gene lookup returns CDR1 ENHRY and CDR2 SYGVKD. Trimming took 7 bases from V and 4 from J; bases not matched to a gene: 9. The CDR3 covers 16 residues. The CDR3 coding sequence is TGTGCCATCAAAAAGACTAGCGGGGGACTGGCAGATACGCAGTATTTT. It codes for CAIKKTSGGLADTQYF.

The V call is TRBV5-8, the J call TRBJ1-5, with D perhaps matching TRBD1 (6 bases). With 4 bases removed from V and 3 bases from J, the gap between germline ends came to 14 bases. The CDR3 covers 15 residues. The V gene's germline CDR1 is SGHTS and CDR2 YDEGEE. CDR3 region: CASSASNRANQPQHF. The CDR3 DNA reads as TGTGCCAGCAGCGCCTCAAACAGGGCCAATCAGCCCCAGCATTTT.

This clone was seen a handful of times. The V and J genes are TRBV5-1 and TRBJ2-7, with D uncertain. Trimming stripped 0 bases from V and 2 bases from J, with 6 bases between. Germline-derived CDR1 and CDR2 are SGHRS and YFSETQ. CDR3 length: 13 amino acids. The chain's CDR3 is CASSLDSPYEQYF. Written as DNA, the CDR3 is TGCGCCAGCAGCTTGGACAGCCCCTACGAGCAGTACTTC.

The chain employs TRBV9 and TRBJ2-1, with TRBD2 matching over 13 bases. Per the germline V gene, CDR1 is SGDLS and CDR2 is YYNGEE. This CDR3 region has 16 residues. The J segment lost 4 bases and the V segment lost 4 bases, leaving 5 bases of the junction unmatched. The CDR3 DNA reads TGTGCCAGCAGCCCTAGGGGACTAGCGGGGTACAATGAGCAGTTCTTC. Translated: CASSPRGLAGYNEQFF. Variable domain in full (rest from reference TRBV9 and TRBJ2-1): DSGVTQTPKHLITATGQRVTLRCSPRSGDLSVYWYQQSLDQGLQFLIQYYNGEERAKGNILERFSAQQFPDLHSELNLSSLELGDSALYFCASSPRGLAGYNEQFFGPGTRLTVL.

This clone was seen a few times. The J gene is TRBJ2-3, the V gene TRBV19; D not certain. CDR1 is LNHDA, CDR2 SQIVND, per germline (reference sequence). V was trimmed by 1 base and J by 0 bases, leaving 11 bases between them. This CDR3 region has 16 residues. CDR3 bases: TGTGCCAGTAGTATAGGCGCGGATCTAAGCACAGATACGCAGTATTTT. This encodes CASSIGADLSTDTQYF.

In this sample, this clone turned up a few times. The chain carries TRBV7-9 and TRBJ2-1, with D possibly TRBD1 on 5 matching bases. Trimming removed 1 base from V and 8 bases from J, with 9 bases in between. The CDR3 extends over 13 amino acids. Germline V lookup: CDR1 SEHNR, CDR2 FQNEAQ (reference sequence). This chain's CDR3 is CASSLEGAYEQFF. CDR3 DNA sequence: TGTGCCAGCAGCTTAGAAGGGGCCTATGAGCAGTTCTTC.

This clone was observed a handful of times. The CDR3 sequence: CASSFEGRDTDTQYF. In DNA, the CDR3 is TGTGCCAGCAGCTTCGAGGGGCGGGACACAGATACGCAGTATTTT. This sequence joins TRBV5-5 and TRBJ2-3, with D perhaps TRBD2 (6 bases). The CDR3 contains 15 residues. Between the trimmed V and J ends, which lost 2 bases and 2 bases, there was a span of 12 bases. Per the germline V gene, CDR1 is SGHKS and CDR2 is YYEKEE (reference sequence).

This clone was observed a handful of times. This chain links TRBV5-4 with TRBJ1-3, with D perhaps matching TRBD1 (5 bases). Germline V lookup: CDR1 SGHNT, CDR2 YYREEE (reference sequence). The CDR3 is 16 residues long. V shed 4 bases and J shed 7 bases, with 21 bases lying between them. CDR3 in DNA: TGTGCCAGCAGCGTCGGGGGTTTGGGTCCGACCAACACCATATATTTT. This encodes CASSVGGLGPTNTIYF.

This clone was recorded a few times. The chain combines TRBV6-1 with TRBJ2-7; the match to TRBD1 covers 9 bases. After removal of 0 bases from V and 0 bases from J, the junction contained 6 bases not matched to a gene. The CDR3 is 17 residues long. From germline, CDR1 is MNHNS and CDR2 SASEGT. In DNA, the CDR3 is TGTGCCAGCAGTGAAGCGATAGGGGACAGGGTCTCCTACGAGCAGTACTTC. Residues: CASSEAIGDRVSYEQYF.